A single sample is the source of the 26 T cell receptor beta chains below, sequenced in a study of shared clonotypes between healthy human individuals. Some clones are missing from TCRdb's copy, which holds only in-frame ones; the method was immunoSEQ multiplex PCR. The sample has about 2.1 million clones, around 93% seen once. Only CD45RO-negative cells positively selected for CCR7 counted as naive CD8 cells, so terminally differentiated effector memory CD45RA+ cells were excluded. The sequenced material came from naive CD8+ T cells from PBMCs. The receptors derive from a man between 18 and 35 years old in good health. Some clones in this sample may be carry-over from other donors' samples.

Comments on this clone: Other DNA sequences in this specimen translate into the identical CDR3. Here the CDR3 reads CASSSDGTYEQYF. The CDR3, as DNA: TGCGCCAGCAGCTCCGACGGAACCTACGAGCAGTACTTC. J is TRBJ2-7 and V is TRBV5-1; D is unresolved. Germline V gene data show CDR1 as SGHRS and CDR2 as YFSETQ. With 3 bases removed from V and 2 bases from J, the gap between germline ends came to 9 bases. This CDR3 region has 13 residues.

The J gene is TRBJ1-1, the V gene TRBV9; D remains unclear. This CDR3 spans 16 amino acids. Germline V lookup: CDR1 SGDLS, CDR2 YYNGEE. Trimming pared 4 bases from V and 5 bases from J, leaving 21 bases between. The CDR3 sequence: CASSPWGAEGGTEAFF. As DNA, the CDR3 is TGTGCCAGCAGCCCCTGGGGAGCCGAAGGAGGGACTGAAGCTTTCTTT.

The genes are TRBV5-6 and TRBJ1-1, with 9 nucleotides matching TRBD1. The CDR3 spans 13 residues. V shed 4 bases, J shed 6 bases, and the junction held 4 bases outside the gene matches. In germline, CDR1 is SGHDT, CDR2 YYEEEE. Written as DNA, the CDR3 is TGTGCCAGCAGCGGGACAGGGCGCCCTGAAGCTTTCTTT. Protein product: CASSGTGRPEAFF.

This chain links TRBV9 with TRBJ2-2, with a tentative D call TRBD2 (5 bases). With 0 bases removed from V and 6 bases from J, the gap between germline ends came to 9 bases. Germline V gene sequence: CDR1 SGDLS, CDR2 YYNGEE. CDR3 length: 14 residues. The CDR3 is CASSVVREAGELFF. The CDR3, as DNA: TGTGCCAGCAGCGTAGTTCGGGAAGCCGGGGAGCTGTTTTTT.

The genes are TRBV5-1 and TRBJ2-7; TRBD2 aligns across 7 bases. The germline V gene has CDR1 SGHRS and CDR2 YFSETQ. This CDR3 is built from 15 residues. V lost 4 bases, J lost 0 bases, and 7 bases stayed unmatched. CDR3 residues: CASSPWGRDSYEQYF. DNA of the CDR3: TGCGCCAGCAGCCCCTGGGGGAGGGACTCCTACGAGCAGTACTTC.

V is TRBV28 and J is TRBJ2-3, with 10 bases identical to TRBD2. Germline V gene data show CDR1 as MDHEN and CDR2 as SYDVKM. The CDR3 covers 14 residues. V gave up 6 bases and J gave up 2 bases; unmatched junction bases: 2. The CDR3 DNA sequence: TGTGCCAGCAGACTAGCGGGACTCACAGATACGCAGTATTTT. Translating it yields CASRLAGLTDTQYF.

As regards this clone: The same CDR3 also results from other DNA sequences found in this sample. The chain recombines TRBV29-1 with TRBJ1-1; D gene unclear. Germline V gene sequence: CDR1 SQVTM, CDR2 ANQGSEA. The CDR3 loop spans 12 amino acids. Trimming cost V 4 bases and J 1 base, with 7 bases left between them. The CDR3 nucleotides read TGCAGCGTTGTAAGGGAGAACACTGAAGCTTTCTTT. This encodes CSVVRENTEAFF.

The chain has TRBV27 and TRBJ2-1; D gene uncertain. V gave up 7 bases and J gave up 0 bases, with 16 bases separating them. The length of the CDR3 is 16 residues. The germline V gene has CDR1 MNHEY and CDR2 SMNVEV (reference sequence). CDR3 in DNA: TGTGCCAGCACCCAAACCGTAGCCCACTCCTACAATGAGCAGTTCTTC. Translated: CASTQTVAHSYNEQFF.

V is TRBV4-1 and J is TRBJ2-2; TRBD2 matches at 9 bases. The CDR3 extends over 17 amino acids. Per the germline V gene, CDR1 is MGHRA and CDR2 is YSYEKL. J was trimmed by 2 bases and V by 0 bases; bases with no gene match: 4. CDR3 sequence reads: CASSQDYSGSNTGELFF. In DNA form, the CDR3 reads TGCGCCAGCAGCCAAGATTATAGCGGGAGTAACACCGGGGAGCTGTTTTTT.

This clone was counted between two and nine times. The chain combines TRBV27 with TRBJ1-4; 12 bases align to TRBD1. Germline CDR1 MNHEY, CDR2 SMNVEV (reference sequence). The CDR3 is 17 residues long. With 6 bases clipped from V and 0 bases from J, the junction kept 5 bases outside the gene matches. CDR3 coding DNA: TGTGCCAGCAGACGGGACAGGGGGCGGGCAACTAATGAAAAACTGTTTTTT. It translates to CASRRDRGRATNEKLFF. The full variable domain, in which reference TRBV27 and TRBJ1-4 provide the parts outside the CDR3, is EAQVTQNPRYLITVTGKKLTVTCSQNMNHEYMSWYRQDPGLGLRQIYYSMNVEVTDKGDVPEGYKVSRKEKRNFPLILESPSPNQTSLYFCASRRDRGRATNEKLFFGSGTQLSVL.

V is TRBV4-1 and J is TRBJ2-5; D perhaps matches TRBD2 (6 bases). From germline, CDR1 is MGHRA and CDR2 YSYEKL. The CDR3 runs to 16 residues. Trimming shortened V by 0 bases and J by 8 bases, and 19 bases separated the two germline ends. CDR3 protein: CASSQDADTRGNTQYF. The CDR3 DNA reads TGCGCCAGCAGCCAAGATGCGGACACTCGGGGGAATACCCAGTACTTC.

The V call is TRBV27, the J call TRBJ2-7, with 9 positions matching TRBD1. Germline CDR1 reads MNHEY; CDR2 reads SMNVEV (reference sequence). This CDR3 spans 20 amino acids. The junction had 23 bases not matched to a gene; V was cut back by 4 bases and J by 4 bases. CDR3 protein: CASSSTPPGQGPAKFYEQYF. The CDR3 coding sequence is TGTGCCAGCAGTTCCACCCCCCCGGGACAGGGCCCTGCTAAATTTTACGAGCAGTACTTC.

The chain combines TRBV9 with TRBJ2-1; the match to TRBD2 covers 8 bases. The CDR3 extends over 15 amino acids. V trimming: 3 bases; J trimming: 7 bases; junction bases outside the gene matches: 9. From germline, CDR1 is SGDLS and CDR2 YYNGEE. CDR3 sequence: CASSARTSRTNEQFF. Here the CDR3 DNA reads TGTGCCAGCAGCGCGAGGACTAGCCGGACGAATGAGCAGTTCTTC.

This chain connects TRBV27 to TRBJ2-7; the match to TRBD2 covers 9 bases. Per the germline V gene, CDR1 is MNHEY and CDR2 is SMNVEV (reference sequence). Trimming took 2 bases from V and 2 from J; bases not matched to a gene: 7. The CDR3 loop spans 16 amino acids. CDR3 amino acids: CASSLNSLAGTYEQYF. CDR3 sequence (DNA): TGTGCCAGCAGTTTAAATTCCCTAGCGGGGACCTACGAGCAGTACTTC.

This chain connects TRBV27 to TRBJ2-2; 9 bases are shared with TRBD1. The CDR3 is 15 amino acids. J gave up 7 bases and V 0 bases, and 3 bases lay outside the gene matches. Germline assignment: CDR1 MNHEY and CDR2 SMNVEV (reference sequence). CDR3 coding DNA: TGTGCCAGCAGTTTATCGAACAGGGGGCACGGGGAGCTGTTTTTT. It is translated as CASSLSNRGHGELFF.

The gene calls are TRBV6-4 and TRBJ1-2; 9 nucleotides match TRBD1. This CDR3 has 16 residues. Germline V gene lookup returns CDR1 MRHNA and CDR2 SNTAGT. Germline trimming cut 7 bases from V and 7 bases from J; bases unmatched to any gene: 16. CDR3 DNA: TGTGCCAGCATCTCCTCGGGGGGGGACAGGGTGTGTGGCTACACCTTC. Residues: CASISSGGDRVCGYTF.

This chain uses TRBV7-9 with TRBJ2-3; TRBD2 aligns across 10 bases. After removal of 5 bases from V and 3 bases from J, the junction contained 5 bases not matched to a gene. The CDR3 spans 15 residues. The germline V gene encodes CDR1 SEHNR and CDR2 FQNEAQ (reference sequence). CDR3 protein: CASSPGLAVTDTQYF. The CDR3 DNA reads as TGTGCCAGCAGCCCAGGACTAGCGGTAACAGATACGCAGTATTTT.

CDR3 amino acids: CASSLVRLPNYGYTF. The CDR3 bases are TGTGCCAGCAGCTTGGTACGGCTACCTAACTATGGCTACACCTTC. The chain carries TRBV5-6 and TRBJ1-2, with no clear D. CDR1 is SGHDT and CDR2 is YYEEEE in the germline V gene. With 0 bases removed from V and 0 bases from J, the gap between germline ends came to 9 bases. This CDR3 comprises 15 residues.

The V call is TRBV4-3, the J call TRBJ2-5, with D tentatively TRBD1 or TRBD2 (6 bases each). The CDR3 length is 15 residues. Germline values: CDR1 LGHNA, CDR2 YSLEER. V dropped 0 bases and J dropped 11 bases, with 19 bases sitting between them. The CDR3 here is CASSQEPSAGEEQYF. CDR3 in DNA: TGCGCCAGCAGCCAAGAGCCCTCGGCAGGGGAGGAGCAGTACTTC.

The gene calls are TRBV11-2 and TRBJ2-7; a weak D match, TRBD2 (5 bases). With 4 bases removed from V and 4 bases from J, the gap between germline ends came to 11 bases. The CDR3 loop spans 13 amino acids. Germline lookup yields CDR1 SGHAT and CDR2 FQNNGV. The chain's CDR3 is CASSYYGGYEQYF. Written as DNA, the CDR3 is TGTGCCAGCAGCTACTACGGCGGGTACGAGCAGTACTTC.

The chain carries TRBV25-1 and TRBJ2-3; tentatively, D is TRBD1 or TRBD2 (5 bases each). Germline V lookup: CDR1 MGHDK, CDR2 SYGVNS. The germline V and J ends were trimmed by 8 bases and 0 bases, with 12 bases remaining between them. The CDR3 has 14 residues. The CDR3 sequence is CASGGHSSTDTQYF. In nucleotides, the CDR3 is TGTGCCAGCGGAGGACACTCAAGCACAGATACGCAGTATTTT.

The J gene is TRBJ2-7, the V gene TRBV5-8; D may be TRBD1 or TRBD2 (5 bases each). V was shortened by 1 base and J by 5 bases, with 25 bases between the two germline ends. The CDR3 consists of 18 residues. Germline V lookup: CDR1 SGHTS, CDR2 YDEGEE. CDR3 sequence reads: CASSLHGVASAWGNEQYF. As DNA, the CDR3 is TGTGCCAGCAGCTTGCATGGTGTTGCCAGCGCCTGGGGGAACGAGCAGTACTTC.

The table lists this clone with a count of one. The chain is built from TRBV5-8 and TRBJ2-3, with a tentative D call TRBD2 (7 bases). The CDR3 spans 14 residues. Germline V gives CDR1 SGHTS, CDR2 YDEGEE. The V end was cut by 6 bases, the J end by 1 base, with 12 bases between. CDR3 nucleotide sequence: TGTGCCAGCAAGGGGGGGTCTGGCACAGATACGCAGTATTTT. As protein: CASKGGSGTDTQYF.

The chain is built from TRBV10-3 and TRBJ1-1; TRBD1 aligns across 7 bases. V shed 10 bases, J shed 4 bases, and the junction held 9 bases outside the gene matches. The CDR3 has 13 residues. Germline-derived CDR1 and CDR2 are ENHRY and SYGVKD. CDR3 in DNA: TGTGCCACCAGAGCTGAGGGGGCCACTGAAGCTTTCTTT. Translation: CATRAEGATEAFF.

This clone was counted a single time. The sample contains more than one DNA sequence encoding this CDR3. The J gene is TRBJ2-1, the V gene TRBV7-9; no firm D call. The CDR3 has 13 residues. Germline V gives CDR1 SEHNR, CDR2 FQNEAQ (reference sequence). The V gene lost 5 bases and the J gene lost 0 bases, with 5 bases spanning the gap. The CDR3 coding sequence is TGTGCCAGCAGCCCGCCCTCCTACAATGAGCAGTTCTTC. Protein product: CASSPPSYNEQFF. Supplemented by reference TRBV7-9 and TRBJ2-1, the full variable domain reads DTGVSQNPRHKITKRGQNVTFRCDPISEHNRLYWYRQTLGQGPEFLTYFQNEAQLEKSRLLSDRFSAERPKGSFSTLEIQRTEQGDSAMYLCASSPPSYNEQFFGPGTRLTVL.

The chain is built from TRBV19 and TRBJ2-3; 14 positions match TRBD2. This CDR3 has 17 residues. The junction had 14 bases not matched to a gene; V was cut back by 5 bases and J by 10 bases. CDR1 and CDR2 (germline): LNHDA, SQIVND (reference sequence). The CDR3 loop reads CASSPPEGLAGVLAQYF. DNA of the CDR3: TGTGCCAGTAGTCCGCCAGAGGGACTAGCGGGAGTATTGGCGCAGTATTTT.